The clone carrying this T cell receptor (beta chain) occurred a few times. These data originate in a study of cytomegalovirus exposure and HLA in healthy donors. With V trimmed by 5 bases and J by 5 bases, 12 bases remained unmatched. The CDR3 is made up of 15 amino acids. CDR1 and CDR2 from the germline V gene are MNHEY and SVGAGI. The PCR had 60 Vbeta and 13 Jbeta primers. Produced via immunoSEQ multiplex PCR; TCRdb's table is partial and in-frame only. The sample has under 200,000 clones, 70% to 90% seen once; the top ten hold about 9.3%. Sequences were obtained from PBMCs. J is TRBJ2-7 and V is TRBV6-5, with 7 nucleotides matching TRBD2. This receptor was taken from a man aged 18 to 29 in good health and CMV-seropositive. CDR3 in amino acids: CASSVLGGRVDEQYF. The CDR3 region has the DNA TGTGCCAGCAGTGTCCTTGGGGGGAGGGTCGACGAGCAGTACTTC.